The T cell receptor (beta chain) under discussion was sequenced for a study of OX40 agonist ivuxolimab in advanced cancers. Background for the entire study: Ivuxolimab was an agonistic, fully human IgG2 monoclonal antibody directed against OX40 (CD134), a costimulatory receptor. Intravenous ivuxolimab was administered to patients every 2 weeks at six dose levels: 0.01, 0.1, 0.3, 1.5, 3 and 10 mg/kg. Among the approximately 50 dose-escalation patients, some 20 had hepatocellular carcinoma, approximately 15 melanoma, 9 renal cell carcinoma and 9 head and neck cancer. In the dose-escalation cohort, more than 75% of patients were male, and the mean age was roughly 60 years, with a range of about 23 to 90. Patients were allowed to have had prior anti-PD-1, anti-PD-L1 or anti-CTLA-4 therapy, and 30% to 40% of the dose-escalation patients had been treated with checkpoint inhibitors. Partial responses occurred in three dose-escalation patients, of whom one had hepatocellular carcinoma and two had cutaneous melanoma. Peripheral TCRbeta sequencing was intended to test whether TCR sequence diversity was altered and clonal T-cell expansion was caused by ivuxolimab. The monotherapy dose-escalation portion (N of about 47 patients) of the phase I ivuxolimab trial is reported in the paper. Broad study findings and their caveats: At doses from 0.1 to 3.0 mg/kg, clonal expansion was seen in both CD4+ and CD8+ blood T cells between baseline and week 6. The antigen specificity of the peripheral T cells that underwent clonal expansion was not determined. In partial responders in the 0.1-3.0 mg/kg groups, normalized peripheral clonal expansion was found to be among the lowest, especially among CD8+ T cells. Low levels of normalized T-cell clonal expansion were also seen in some nonresponding patients. After ivuxolimab, expanded clones were on average more numerous among CD8+ T cells than among CD4+ T cells.

Note on this clone: Which antigen it targets is not known. Base qualities are not recorded, but no much larger clone differs from it by a single base.

The trial excluded patients who had a history of autoimmune disease or who were on systemic immunosuppression. Peripheral blood for TCR sequencing was drawn from every dose cohort at baseline, at cycle 4 day 1 and at cycle 7 day 1. Samples were obtained from an open-label, multicenter, first-in-human phase I dose-escalation trial of ivuxolimab. The trial enrolled adults with locally advanced or metastatic head and neck squamous cell, hepatocellular, melanoma or renal cell carcinoma. Before TCR sequencing, CD4+ T cells and CD8+ T cells from peripheral blood were sorted into separate populations. Genomic DNA was isolated from the sorted cells so that the TCRbeta CDR3 region could be sequenced. The immunoSEQ Assay was used to sequence the TCRbeta CDR3 regions. TCRdb took this table from immuneACCESS and kept in-frame rearrangements with V and J called. Such tables lack part of the clones; where checked against another copy, unresolved V genes explain under half of the gap, and the rest is unexplained. Here the sample has about 79,000 clones; 80% to 90% occur a single time. The ten largest account for around 4.3% of the sample.

From the germline V gene, CDR1 is SGHRS and CDR2 is YFSETQ. At the junction V is shortened by 2 bases and J by 2 bases, with 17 bases in between. From the cysteine up to the phenylalanine, the CDR3 has a length of 16 residues. The DNA shown is the 48-base CDR3, in frame from base 1. This clonotype was sampled from an adult with an advanced solid tumor such as melanoma, head and neck, liver or kidney cancer. Recombination connected TRBV5-1 to TRBJ2-7; TRBD1 is perhaps the D gene, given 6 matching bases. This specimen consisted of CD4+ or CD8+ T cells sorted from blood, obtained in a trial of the OX40 agonist ivuxolimab. The CDR3 reads as follows: CASSFQGQPTTYEQYF. The DNA reads as follows: TGCGCCAGCAGCTTTCAGGGACAACCTACTACCTACGAGCAGTACTTC.